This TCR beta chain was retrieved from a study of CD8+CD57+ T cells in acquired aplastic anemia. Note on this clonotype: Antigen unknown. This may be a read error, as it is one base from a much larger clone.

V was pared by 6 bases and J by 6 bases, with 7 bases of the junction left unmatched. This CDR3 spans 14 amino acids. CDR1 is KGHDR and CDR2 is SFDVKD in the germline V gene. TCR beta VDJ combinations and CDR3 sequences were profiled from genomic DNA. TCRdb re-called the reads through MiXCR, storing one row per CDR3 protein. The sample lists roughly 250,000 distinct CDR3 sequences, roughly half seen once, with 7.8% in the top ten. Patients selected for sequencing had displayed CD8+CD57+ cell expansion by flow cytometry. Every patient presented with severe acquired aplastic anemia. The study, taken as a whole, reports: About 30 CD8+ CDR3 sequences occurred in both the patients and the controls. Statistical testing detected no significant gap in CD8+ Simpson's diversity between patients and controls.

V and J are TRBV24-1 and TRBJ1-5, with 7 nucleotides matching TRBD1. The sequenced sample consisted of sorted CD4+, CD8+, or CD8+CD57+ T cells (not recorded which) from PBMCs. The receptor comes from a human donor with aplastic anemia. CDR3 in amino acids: CATSPRGRSQPQHF. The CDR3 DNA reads TGTGCCACCAGTCCAAGGGGGCGCAGTCAGCCCCAGCATTTT.